The 6 T cell receptor beta chains given below trace back to one sample, sequenced in a study of control samples from healthy donors and cancer patients. Libraries were prepared by immunoSEQ multiplex PCR; TCRdb keeps only in-frame clonotypes and omits some of them. The sample holds almost 95,000 clones, 75% to 95% seen once. The sequenced material came from blood. These receptors all come from a woman between 18 and 29 years old in good health.

V usage is TRBV10-3 and J usage is TRBJ2-7; 8 positions agree with TRBD1. CDR3 size: 13 residues. Trimming took 2 bases from V and 5 from J; bases not matched to a gene: 2. CDR1 and CDR2 (germline): ENHRY, SYGVKD. The CDR3 sequence is CAISEAGGDEQYF. CDR3 coding DNA: TGTGCCATCAGTGAGGCAGGGGGCGACGAGCAGTACTTC.

V is TRBV12-3 or TRBV12-4 and J is TRBJ1-2; D ambiguous. CDR3 size: 13 residues. V lost 2 bases, J lost 8 bases, and 12 bases lay in between. The CDR3 loop is CASSLSGVQGYTF. For the CDR3, the DNA is TGTGCCAGCAGTTTATCTGGGGTTCAAGGCTACACCTTC.

This clone was recorded once. V is TRBV10-2 and J is TRBJ1-6; D is perhaps TRBD1 (5 bases). With 3 bases removed from V and 7 bases from J, the gap between germline ends came to 19 bases. The CDR3 has 17 residues. CDR1 is WSHSY, CDR2 SAAADI, per germline. The chain's CDR3 is CASSDSGTLLGNSPLHF. CDR3 DNA sequence: TGCGCCAGCAGTGATTCCGGGACCCTGCTTGGAAATTCACCCCTCCACTTT.

This clone has more than one count but fewer than ten. This chain joins TRBV10-3 and TRBJ2-7; D might be TRBD1 or TRBD2, each matching 5 bases. Germline CDR1 reads ENHRY; CDR2 reads SYGVKD. The CDR3 totals 15 residues. Trimming stripped 3 bases from V and 7 bases from J, with 19 bases between. CDR3 loop: CAISDEGPGAGEQYF. CDR3 DNA: TGTGCCATCAGTGATGAGGGCCCCGGGGCTGGGGAGCAGTACTTC.

The chain joins TRBV28 to TRBJ1-2; weak D call: TRBD1 (6 bases). V was cut by 6 bases and J by 5 bases, with 19 bases left in between. CDR3 length equals 15 residues. Germline V lookup: CDR1 MDHEN, CDR2 SYDVKM. CDR3 sequence reads: CASSITGFGLYGYTF. The CDR3 nucleotides are TGTGCCAGCAGCATAACAGGGTTTGGTCTGTATGGCTACACCTTC.

The chain links TRBV7-7 to TRBJ2-1; 7 bases match TRBD1. Trimming removed 5 bases from V and 0 bases from J; junction bases left unmatched: 4. Germline CDR1 SSHAT, CDR2 FNYEAQ (reference sequence). CDR3 length: 15 residues. The CDR3: CASSPQGNSYNEQFF. For the CDR3, the DNA is TGTGCCAGCAGCCCACAGGGGAACTCCTACAATGAGCAGTTCTTC. Together with reference TRBV7-7 and TRBJ2-1, the CDR3 gives the full variable domain: GAGVSQSPRYKVTKRGQDVTLRCDPISSHATLYWYQQALGQGPEFLTYFNYEAQPDKSGLPSDRFSAERPEGSISTLTIQRTEQRDSAMYRCASSPQGNSYNEQFFGPGTRLTVL.